This T cell receptor beta chain was sequenced for a study of T cell responses to AZD1222 COVID-19 vaccine. Study observations and caveats: Among the donors, most were white British and more were female, and clonal diversity was possibly underestimated. Scientists sampled the repertoires only once the peak T cell response had passed. Baseline antibody screening turned up just a handful of seropositive AZD1222 recipients.

The CDR3 is made up of 17 amino acids. Germline V gives CDR1 MDHEN, CDR2 SYDVKM. With V trimmed by 2 bases and J by 1 base, 6 bases remained unmatched. Concerning this clone itself: Its antigen is undetermined.

Clones were read by immunoSEQ multiplex PCR, and TCRdb kept only the in-frame ones, dropping some. The sample records 210,000 or so clones, about 92% being singletons. The sequences come from peripheral blood, collected on day 0 of MenACWY control vaccination. This chain joins TRBV28 and TRBJ1-4; 8 bases line up with TRBD1. This TCR was recovered from an adult in good health. This CDR3 reads CASSLIGRGRTNEKLFF. The DNA for the CDR3 is TGTGCCAGCAGTTTAATTGGCAGGGGGCGAACTAATGAAAAACTGTTTTTT.